What follows are 10 T cell receptor beta chains derived from one specimen sequenced in a study of Graves' ophthalmopathy and Graves' hyperthyroidism. Researchers took RNA transcripts and amplified TCR beta CDR3 regions from them. An initial RT-PCR round employing HTBI primers preceded a second-round multiplex PCR. TCRdb re-analysed the multiplex PCR reads in MiXCR, keeping a single row per CDR3 protein. This sample yields roughly 480,000 distinct CDR3 sequences, of which approximately 15% are seen a single time; 8% to 10% belongs to the top ten. Sequencing was carried out using blood. All receptors derive from a woman in her twenties or thirties with Graves' ophthalmopathy.

This clonotype was seen at least ten times. This chain uses TRBV29-1 with TRBJ2-5, with D maybe TRBD1 (6 bases). Germline V CDR1 and CDR2: SQVTM, ANQGSEA. V lost 0 bases and J lost 7, with 15 bases in between. The CDR3 is made up of 14 amino acids. CDR3 sequence (DNA): TGCAGCGTTGAAGAATCCGGGACACCGGGGACCCAGTACTTC. This gives the protein CSVEESGTPGTQYF.

This clonotype turned up a few times. The genes are TRBV30 and TRBJ1-6, with TRBD1 matching 7 bases. CDR3 length: 14 residues. The germline gives CDR1 GTSNPN, CDR2 SVGIG (reference sequence). The V and J ends lost 4 bases and 9 bases, in that order; junction bases with no gene match: 9. The DNA for the CDR3 is TGTGCCTGGACCTCCCAGGGGGGGGGTTCACCCCTCCACTTT. Translated: CAWTSQGGGSPLHF.

This clonotype was seen ten or more times. V gene TRBV30 combines with J gene TRBJ2-3; TRBD2 might be the D (7 bases). CDR1 and CDR2 (germline): GTSNPN, SVGIG (reference sequence). The CDR3 has 15 residues. Trimming left V 0 bases short and J 1 base short, with 11 bases between. The CDR3 DNA follows: TGTGCCTGGAGTGTGGGGGGGGCAGGCACAGATACGCAGTATTTT. Protein: CAWSVGGAGTDTQYF.

V gene TRBV29-1 combines with J gene TRBJ2-2; D is undetermined. V lost 1 base, J lost 6 bases, and 12 bases lay in between. In germline, CDR1 is SQVTM, CDR2 ANQGSEA. This CDR3 contains 14 residues. CDR3 in DNA: TGCAGCGTTGAAGGCGGTATGGTCGCCGGGGAGCTGTTTTTT. It codes for CSVEGGMVAGELFF.

The chain has TRBV3-1 and TRBJ1-1; perhaps TRBD1 as D (6 bases). Trimming left V 4 bases short and J 5 bases short, with 14 bases between. This CDR3 contains 14 residues. Germline loops: CDR1 LGHDT, CDR2 YNNKEL (reference sequence). As DNA, the CDR3 is TGTGCCAGCAGCCCTCCACAGGGTAGGACTGAAGCTTTCTTT. This codes for CASSPPQGRTEAFF.

This clonotype turned up a few times. At one of its ends the junction is not consistent with the germline gene, which may arise from a read error. This rearrangement joins TRBV30 to TRBJ1-5, with TRBD1 as a possible D gene (5 bases). Germline V gene data show CDR1 as GTSNPN and CDR2 as SVGIG (reference sequence). The CDR3 length is 13 residues. The CDR3 protein is CAWSVKGNQPQHF. The CDR3 region has the DNA TGTGCCTGGAGTGTAAAGGGGAATCAGCCCCAACATTTT.

There are a few counts of this clonotype. The J gene is TRBJ2-7, the V gene TRBV7-9, with TRBD2 matching over 13 bases. Germline V gene sequence: CDR1 SEHNR, CDR2 FQNEAQ (reference sequence). The V segment lost 4 bases and the J segment 6 bases; nucleotides outside the gene matches: 6. The CDR3 sequence is 15 residues long. As DNA, the CDR3 is TGTGCCAGCAGCTCTCAAGGACTAGCGGGAGCCGAGCAGTACTTC. It yields the protein CASSSQGLAGAEQYF.

This clonotype was observed at least ten times. The chain carries TRBV20-1 and TRBJ2-7, with 7 bases that match TRBD1. CDR1 is DFQATT, CDR2 SNEGSKA, per germline (reference sequence). The CDR3 spans 14 residues. After removal of 0 bases from V and 2 bases from J, the junction contained 4 bases not matched to a gene. CDR3 region: CSARERQGAYEQYF. The CDR3 nucleotides read TGCAGTGCTAGAGAACGACAGGGAGCCTACGAGCAGTACTTC.

CDR3 sequence (DNA): TGTGCCAGCAGCTTAAATTTAGGGGACTACCTCACCGAGACCCAGTACTTC. Amino acid sequence: CASSLNLGDYLTETQYF. The genes are TRBV11-2 and TRBJ2-5; 7 bases match TRBD2. This CDR3 contains 17 residues. Germline V CDR1 and CDR2: SGHAT, FQNNGV. With V trimmed by 2 bases and J by 5 bases, 14 bases remained unmatched. The entire variable domain, with the rest obtained from reference TRBV11-2 and TRBJ2-5, is as follows: EAGVAQSPRYKIIEKRQSVAFWCNPISGHATLYWYQQILGQGPKLLIQFQNNGVVDDSQLPKDRFSAERLKGVDSTLKIQPAKLEDSAVYLCASSLNLGDYLTETQYFGPGTRLLVL.

V usage is TRBV19 and J usage is TRBJ1-5, with a possible D match to TRBD1 (6 bases). Between the trimmed V and J ends, which lost 8 bases and 4 bases, there was a span of 24 bases. Per the germline V gene, CDR1 is LNHDA and CDR2 is SQIVND (reference sequence). The CDR3 runs to 17 residues. The CDR3 sequence: CASLRGRGMSLNQPQHF. In DNA form, the CDR3 reads TGTGCCAGTCTCAGGGGCAGGGGAATGTCCCTTAATCAGCCCCAGCATTTT.